This T cell receptor beta chain was captured in a study of T-cell reconstitution after alpha-beta-depleted transplantation in children. The library targeted TCRbeta and was prepared with unique molecular identifiers. TCRdb re-called the PCR reads through MiXCR, storing one row per CDR3 protein. This table has about 1,000,000 distinct CDR3 sequences, around 30% appearing once. Findings and caveats of the study: The study reportedly traced alpha-beta T cells about two months after transplant to several hundred expanded graft clones. There were some patients whose high TCRbeta diversity at day 60 came from surviving recipient T cells and thymic progenitors. Diversity and T-cell counts at one year after transplant derived mostly from new T cells.

Germline CDR1 and CDR2: SGHDT and YYEEEE. V was pared by 2 bases and J by 0 bases, with 4 bases of the junction left unmatched. The CDR3 extends over 15 amino acids. This clonotype showed up just a few times. Its antigen is as yet unknown. The sequence was collected from a boy in the first two years of life who had a stem cell transplant for SCID, so the T cells may come from the graft donor. The sequences come from PBMCs, mostly from graft donor cells, collected 360 days after TCRalphabeta/CD19-depleted stem cell transplant. The V call is TRBV5-6, the J call TRBJ1-1; 7 bases agree with TRBD1. In DNA, the CDR3 is TGTGCCAGCAGCTTTGTAGGACAGGTGAACACTGAAGCTTTCTTT. Translation gives CASSFVGQVNTEAFF.